This is a list of T cell receptor beta chains from one sample in a study of T cells in Graves' hyperthyroidism and ophthalmopathy. Using its own MiXCR run on the multiplex PCR reads, TCRdb lists one record per CDR3 protein. The sample includes 500,000 to 650,000 distinct CDR3 sequences, roughly a sixth of them seen just once. Sample: blood. These receptors came from a woman younger than 35 with Graves' ophthalmopathy. Each CDR3 is given with its conserved first and last residue. D genes are given only for firm matches. Rows may omit the clone size; those that give it use once, few, many or a size class.

TRBV5-5	15	TRBJ2-7	TRBD1	many	TGTGCCAGCAGCTTTTTAGGGCAGGGGGCAGGTGAGCAGTACTTC	CASSFLGQGAGEQYF
TRBV28	13	TRBJ1-2	-	-	TGTGCCAGCAGTCGATATGAGGGAGCGGGCTACACCTTC	CASSRYEGAGYTF
TRBV5-1	12	TRBJ2-5	-	-	TGCGCCAGCAGCTTCGGCCCAGAGACCCAGTACTTC	CASSFGPETQYF
TRBV5-1	14	TRBJ2-1	TRBD2	many	TGCGCCAGCAGCTCCGAGCGGGGGTACAATGAGCAGTTCTTC	CASSSERGYNEQFF
TRBV27	15	TRBJ2-7	TRBD2	-	TGTGCCAGCAGTCCCAGAGGGACTAGCGGCTACGAGCAGTACTTC	CASSPRGTSGYEQYF
TRBV12-5	15	TRBJ2-2	TRBD2	-	TGTGCTAGTGGTTTTAGCGGGGGGCAAAACGGGGAGCTGTTTTTT	CASGFSGGQNGELFF
TRBV12-3/TRBV12-4	18	TRBJ1-2	TRBD1	many	TGTGCCAGCAGTTTAGCCGGACAGGGCTCGCGTCACTATCGTGGCTACACCTTC	CASSLAGQGSRHYRGYTF
TRBV13	15	TRBJ1-4	-	few	TGTGCCAGCAGCCCCCGGGCACTTCGGAATGAAAAACTGTTTTTT	CASSPRALRNEKLFF
TRBV27	15	TRBJ1-1	-	many	TGTGCCAGCAGTTCCCCGGGTTACGGAGACACTGAAGCTTTCTTT	CASSSPGYGDTEAFF
TRBV2	18	TRBJ1-5	-	-	TGTGCCAGCAGTGCGGGGTGGGGGGGCCGGGAGAGGGATCAGCCCCAGCATTTT	CASSAGWGGRERDQPQHF
TRBV11-3	15	TRBJ2-1	-	many	TGTGCCAGCAGCTTAGCTCCGGACAGAAGCAATGAGCAGTTCTTC	CASSLAPDRSNEQFF
TRBV2	13	TRBJ2-5	TRBD1	many	TGTGCCAGCGGGGGACAGGGCCAAGAGACCCAGTACTTC	CASGGQGQETQYF
TRBV13	12	TRBJ1-4	-	few	TGTGCCAGCGGGGCGTCCAATGAAAAACTGTTTTTT	CASGASNEKLFF
TRBV2	15	TRBJ2-7	TRBD2	many	TGTGCCAGCAGTCCCCGGACTAGCGGGAGTTCGGAGCAGTACTTC	CASSPRTSGSSEQYF
TRBV18	18	TRBJ1-2	-	few	TGTGCCAGCTCACCACTGAGGGTCGGGACAAGAGATAACTATGGCTACACCTTC	CASSPLRVGTRDNYGYTF
TRBV5-1	14	TRBJ2-7	-	many	TGCGCCAGCAGCCCGACGTTGGGTCTTCGAGAGCAGTACTTC	CASSPTLGLREQYF